Following are 25 T cell receptor beta chains from one sample sequenced in a study of CD8 T cells in Susac syndrome. RNA, at about 0.45 to 1 ug, was reverse transcribed with random hexamers. One entry per CDR3 protein results from TCRdb running MiXCR on the immunoSEQ multiplex PCR reads. The table records under 200,000 distinct CDR3 sequences, roughly 95% of them present only once. The source material was CD4+ T cells from PBMCs. The receptors stem from a human donor in good health.

The rearrangement joins TRBV29-1 to TRBJ2-3, with D possibly called TRBD1 or TRBD2 (5 bases each). With 5 bases removed from V and 0 bases from J, the gap between germline ends came to 9 bases. Per germline, CDR1 SQVTM and CDR2 ANQGSEA. This CDR3 has 13 residues. The CDR3 DNA follows: TGCAGCGTTCAGGGAGATAGCACAGATACGCAGTATTTT. Protein product: CSVQGDSTDTQYF.

The V and J genes are TRBV27 and TRBJ1-1; D gene uncertain. Germline V gene lookup returns CDR1 MNHEY and CDR2 SMNVEV (reference sequence). Trimming pared 5 bases from V and 3 bases from J, leaving 13 bases between. The CDR3 has 14 residues. The CDR3 DNA is TGTGCCAGCAGTCCTTGGGGATTGGACACTGAAGCTTTCTTT. Translated, it gives CASSPWGLDTEAFF.

J is TRBJ2-7 and V is TRBV5-1; possibly TRBD1 for D (5 bases). The CDR3 runs to 14 residues. Germline V gene lookup returns CDR1 SGHRS and CDR2 YFSETQ. Trimming took 4 bases from V and 0 from J, leaving 11 bases between them. The CDR3, as DNA: TGCGCCAGCAGCCCGGACATTCTCTCCTACGAGCAGTACGTC. Translated: CASSPDILSYEQYV.

The rearrangement uses TRBV11-2 and TRBJ1-2; 7 nucleotides match TRBD1. This CDR3 is built from 15 residues. The V and J ends lost 1 base and 4 bases, in that order; junction bases with no gene match: 6. Germline CDR1 is SGHAT and CDR2 is FQNNGV. The DNA of the CDR3 is TGTGCCAGCAGCTTAGGGGGACAGACGCCCTATGGCTACACCTTC. This translates into CASSLGGQTPYGYTF. The full variable domain, with the rest looked up from reference TRBV11-2 and TRBJ1-2, is EAGVAQSPRYKIIEKRQSVAFWCNPISGHATLYWYQQILGQGPKLLIQFQNNGVVDDSQLPKDRFSAERLKGVDSTLKIQPAKLEDSAVYLCASSLGGQTPYGYTFGSGTRLTVV.

J is TRBJ2-3 and V is TRBV29-1; 7 bases agree with TRBD2. Unmatched junction bases numbered 10, after V lost 3 bases and J lost 4 bases. In germline, CDR1 is SQVTM, CDR2 ANQGSEA. The CDR3 spans 15 residues. The CDR3 DNA is TGCAGCGTTGATTCCTTGGCGGGAGCCTCAGATACGCAGTATTTT. This encodes CSVDSLAGASDTQYF.

Concerning this clonotype: The DNA is omitted, as the CDR3 cannot be located on it reliably, and the CDR3 follows TCRdb's listing. The rearrangement links TRBV6-5 to TRBJ2-5. The CDR3 region is 12 residues in length, termini included. Germline V CDR1 and CDR2: MNHEY, SVGAGI. The CDR3 sequence: CASSSSLETQYF.

The chain links TRBV28 to TRBJ2-3, with D perhaps matching TRBD1 or TRBD2 (6 bases each). This CDR3 spans 13 amino acids. The V gene's germline CDR1 is MDHEN and CDR2 SYDVKM. V lost 5 bases to trimming and J lost 2 bases, with 8 bases between them. CDR3 bases: TGTGCCAGCAGTGGGGGGCCCACAGATACGCAGTATTTT. Its protein is CASSGGPTDTQYF.

The chain recombines TRBV29-1 with TRBJ1-1, with D possibly matching TRBD1 (5 bases). V was cut by 1 base and J by 1 base, with 7 bases left in between. The CDR3 runs 13 residues. Per the germline V gene, CDR1 is SQVTM and CDR2 is ANQGSEA. The CDR3 loop is CSVEVTGNTEAFF. The CDR3 DNA is TGCAGCGTTGAAGTCACAGGGAACACTGAAGCTTTCTTT.

This sequence joins TRBV29-1 and TRBJ2-5; D may be TRBD2 (5 bases). V lost 4 bases to trimming and J lost 4 bases, with 10 bases between them. The CDR3 runs to 12 residues. CDR1 and CDR2 from the germline V gene are SQVTM and ANQGSEA. The CDR3 spells CSVGSGGETQYF. Written as DNA, the CDR3 is TGCAGCGTTGGGTCTGGAGGAGAGACCCAGTACTTC.

The chain joins TRBV27 to TRBJ2-3, with a possible D match to TRBD2 (5 bases). The length of the CDR3 is 13 residues. V lost 8 bases and J lost 2, with 11 bases in between. Germline V gene lookup returns CDR1 MNHEY and CDR2 SMNVEV (reference sequence). The CDR3 loop reads CASQRSHTDTQYF. The CDR3 bases are TGTGCCAGCCAGCGGTCTCACACAGATACGCAGTATTTT.

The rearrangement uses TRBV7-9 and TRBJ2-1; D perhaps matches TRBD1 (5 bases). Germline V lookup: CDR1 SEHNR, CDR2 FQNEAQ (reference sequence). This CDR3 has 12 residues. V dropped 1 base and J dropped 9 bases, with 7 bases sitting between them. The chain's CDR3 is CASSLGTFEQFF. The CDR3 nucleotides are TGTGCCAGCAGCTTAGGGACATTTGAGCAGTTCTTC.

The chain has TRBV12-3 or TRBV12-4 and TRBJ2-5; D is perhaps TRBD1 or TRBD2 (5 bases each). The germline V and J ends were trimmed by 7 bases and 5 bases, with 14 bases remaining between them. This CDR3 comprises 13 residues. The CDR3 protein is CASNLRGVETQYF. CDR3 sequence (DNA): TGTGCCAGCAACCTGAGGGGCGTGGAGACCCAGTACTTC.

This chain uses TRBV5-1 with TRBJ1-1; D may be TRBD1 (5 bases). The ends were cut back, 0 bases at V and 5 bases at J, with 11 bases in the middle. This CDR3 contains 14 residues. In germline, CDR1 is SGHRS, CDR2 YFSETQ. In DNA form, the CDR3 reads TGCGCCAGCAGCTTGGAAGGGGCGGGGACTGAAGCTTTCTTT. Its protein is CASSLEGAGTEAFF.

The chain carries TRBV30 and TRBJ2-7, with 7 bases matching TRBD1. Germline CDR1 and CDR2: GTSNPN and SVGIG (reference sequence). V shed 5 bases, J shed 7 bases, and the junction held 20 bases outside the gene matches. The CDR3 runs 16 residues. The CDR3 DNA reads TGTGCCTGGTGGCCGCCTAGGACAGGTATGCTTGGGGAGCAGTACGTC. This sequence encodes CAWWPPRTGMLGEQYV.

This chain links TRBV5-4 with TRBJ2-7; TRBD2 is a possible D gene (6 bases). The germline CDR1 and CDR2 sequences are SGHNT and YYREEE (reference sequence). Deletions cut 3 bases from V and 4 bases from J, with 14 bases between. The CDR3 consists of 14 residues. The CDR3 DNA follows: TGTGCCAGCAGCTCGGCCGGGGGATGGTACGAGCAGTACTTC. Translating gives CASSSAGGWYEQYF.

A few counts support this clonotype. The rearrangement joins TRBV3-1 to TRBJ2-3, with D possibly TRBD2 on 5 matching bases. CDR1 LGHDT and CDR2 YNNKEL come from the germline V gene (reference sequence). This CDR3 is built from 14 residues. Trimming cost V 3 bases and J 1 base, with 8 bases left between them. The CDR3: CASSHGGRTDTQYF. The CDR3 coding sequence is TGTGCCAGCAGCCATGGCGGGCGCACAGATACGCAGTATTTT.

The J gene is TRBJ1-2, the V gene TRBV29-1; D is perhaps TRBD1 (5 bases). V shed 4 bases and J shed 3 bases, with 18 bases lying between them. The germline CDR1 and CDR2 sequences are SQVTM and ANQGSEA. The CDR3 totals 15 residues. The CDR3 loop reads CSVGTLGGSDYGYTF. The CDR3 nucleotides read TGCAGCGTTGGCACATTGGGGGGGAGTGACTATGGCTACACCTTC.

V is TRBV6-6 and J is TRBJ2-7, with D perhaps matching TRBD2 (6 bases). The CDR3 is 15 residues long. V gave up 0 bases and J gave up 0 bases, with 9 bases separating them. Looked up from germline, CDR1 is MNHNY and CDR2 is SVGAGI (reference sequence). The CDR3 here is CASSYSIGGSYEQYF. As DNA, the CDR3 is TGTGCCAGCAGTTACTCGATCGGGGGCTCCTACGAGCAGTACTTC.

The chain links TRBV20-1 to TRBJ2-1; D not certain. The CDR3 extends over 10 amino acids. Germline V gene sequence: CDR1 DFQATT, CDR2 SNEGSKA (reference sequence). The ends were cut back, 5 bases at V and 3 bases at J, with 2 bases in the middle. Written as DNA, the CDR3 is TGCAGTGCTTACTACAATGAGCAGTTCTTC. This gives the protein CSAYYNEQFF.

This clonotype has just one count. The chain couples TRBV4-1 to TRBJ1-2, with D possibly TRBD1 on 5 matching bases. The CDR3 is 13 residues long. Per the germline V gene, CDR1 is MGHRA and CDR2 is YSYEKL. Between the trimmed V and J ends, which lost 8 bases and 5 bases, there was a span of 15 bases. CDR3 in amino acids: CASLARERYGYTF. CDR3 nucleotide sequence: TGCGCCAGCTTAGCCAGGGAAAGATATGGCTACACCTTC.

In this sample, this clonotype turned up once. The rearrangement uses TRBV19 and TRBJ1-5, with D maybe TRBD1 (5 bases). Germline V CDR1 and CDR2: LNHDA, SQIVND (reference sequence). This CDR3 is built from 15 residues. V was trimmed by 5 bases and J by 6 bases, leaving 17 bases between them. The CDR3 coding sequence is TGTGCCAGTAGTTTGGCCGGGGCCGGCGGTCAGCCCCAGCATTTT. Its translation: CASSLAGAGGQPQHF.

The count of this clonotype is one. The V gene is TRBV12-3 or TRBV12-4, the J gene TRBJ1-6; tentative D call: TRBD1 (5 bases). The V end was cut by 3 bases, the J end by 6 bases, with 9 bases between. The CDR3 totals 14 residues. The CDR3 coding sequence is TGTGCCAGCAGTTTCGAGGGACGTAATTCACCCCTCCACTTT. Translation gives CASSFEGRNSPLHF.

The chain links TRBV2 to TRBJ2-3; D not certain. From germline, CDR1 is SNHLY and CDR2 FYNNEI. Trimming removed 3 bases from V and 2 bases from J, with 18 bases in between. The CDR3 consists of 17 residues. The CDR3 sequence: CASSDNVWTRITDTQYF. The CDR3 nucleotides read TGTGCCAGCAGTGACAACGTTTGGACGAGGATCACAGATACGCAGTATTTT. Based on the CDR3 plus reference TRBV2 and TRBJ2-3, the full variable domain is EPEVTQTPSHQVTQMGQEVILRCVPISNHLYFYWYRQILGQKVEFLVSFYNNEISEKSEIFDDQFSVERPDGSNFTLKIRSTKLEDSAMYFCASSDNVWTRITDTQYFGPGTRLTVL.

The chain joins TRBV20-1 to TRBJ1-2; 8 bases fit TRBD1. This CDR3 region has 15 residues. V lost 5 bases, J lost 0 bases, and 8 bases stayed unmatched. CDR1 is DFQATT and CDR2 is SNEGSKA in the germline V gene (reference sequence). The CDR3 is CSAPGQAVPNYGYTF. CDR3 bases: TGCAGTGCTCCGGGACAGGCCGTACCTAACTATGGCTACACCTTC.

This chain joins TRBV7-9 and TRBJ1-4; D may be TRBD1 (5 bases). CDR1 SEHNR and CDR2 FQNEAQ come from the germline V gene (reference sequence). The CDR3 is 17 amino acids. V lost 2 bases to trimming and J lost 11 bases, with 24 bases between them. Here the CDR3 reads CASSLPPAGRDPSKLFF. The CDR3, as DNA: TGTGCCAGCAGCTTACCCCCCGCGGGCAGGGACCCCTCTAAACTGTTTTTT.